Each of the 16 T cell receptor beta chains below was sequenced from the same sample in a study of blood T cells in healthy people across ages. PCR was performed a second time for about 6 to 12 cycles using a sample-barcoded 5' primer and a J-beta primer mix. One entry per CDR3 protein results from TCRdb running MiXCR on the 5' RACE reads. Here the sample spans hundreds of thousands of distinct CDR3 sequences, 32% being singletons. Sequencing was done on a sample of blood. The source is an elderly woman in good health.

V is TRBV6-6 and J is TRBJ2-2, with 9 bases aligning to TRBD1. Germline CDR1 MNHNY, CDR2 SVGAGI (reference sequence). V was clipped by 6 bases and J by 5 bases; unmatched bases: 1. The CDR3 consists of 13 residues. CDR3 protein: CASRGQGTGELFF. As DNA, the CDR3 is TGTGCCAGCAGGGGACAGGGAACCGGGGAGCTGTTTTTT.

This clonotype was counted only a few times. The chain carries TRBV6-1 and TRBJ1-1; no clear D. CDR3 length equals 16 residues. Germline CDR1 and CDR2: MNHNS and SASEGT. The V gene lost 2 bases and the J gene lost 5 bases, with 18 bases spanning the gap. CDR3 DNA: TGTGCCAGCAGTGAACGCGGAGGGTCGGGTAATACTGAAGCTTTCTTT. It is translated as CASSERGGSGNTEAFF.

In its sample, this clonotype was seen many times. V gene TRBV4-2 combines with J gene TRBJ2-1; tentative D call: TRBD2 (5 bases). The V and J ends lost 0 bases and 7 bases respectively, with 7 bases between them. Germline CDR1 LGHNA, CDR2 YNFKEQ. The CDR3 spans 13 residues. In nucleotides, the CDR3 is TGTGCCAGCAGCCAAGAACGGGGAAATGAGCAGTTCTTC. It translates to CASSQERGNEQFF.

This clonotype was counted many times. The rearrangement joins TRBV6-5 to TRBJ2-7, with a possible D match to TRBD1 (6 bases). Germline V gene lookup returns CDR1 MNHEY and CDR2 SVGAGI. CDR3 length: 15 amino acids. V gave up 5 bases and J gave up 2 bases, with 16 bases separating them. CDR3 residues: CASSPPRAGAYEQYF. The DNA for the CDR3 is TGTGCCAGCAGTCCGCCCCGGGCAGGGGCCTACGAGCAGTACTTC.

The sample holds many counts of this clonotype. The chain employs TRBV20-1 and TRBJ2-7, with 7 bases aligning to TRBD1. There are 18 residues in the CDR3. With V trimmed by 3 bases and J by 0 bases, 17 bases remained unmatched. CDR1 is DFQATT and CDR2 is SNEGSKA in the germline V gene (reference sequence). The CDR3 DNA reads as TGCAGTGCTAGTACCCATCCTCCAGGGGGTATAAACTCCTACGAGCAGTACTTC. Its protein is CSASTHPPGGINSYEQYF.

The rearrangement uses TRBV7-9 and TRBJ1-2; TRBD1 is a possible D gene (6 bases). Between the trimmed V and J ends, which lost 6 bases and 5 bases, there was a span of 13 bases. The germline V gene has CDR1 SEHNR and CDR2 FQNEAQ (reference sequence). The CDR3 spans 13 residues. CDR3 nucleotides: TGTGCCAGCAGGGACAGCTCCGGGTATGGCTACACCTTC. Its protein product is CASRDSSGYGYTF.

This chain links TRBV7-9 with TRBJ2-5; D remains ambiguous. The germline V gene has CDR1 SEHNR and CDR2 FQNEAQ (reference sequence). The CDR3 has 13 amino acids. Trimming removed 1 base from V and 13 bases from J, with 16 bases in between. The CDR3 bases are TGTGCCAGCAGCTTAGAGAGGTTGCGGCCCGCGTACTTC. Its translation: CASSLERLRPAYF.

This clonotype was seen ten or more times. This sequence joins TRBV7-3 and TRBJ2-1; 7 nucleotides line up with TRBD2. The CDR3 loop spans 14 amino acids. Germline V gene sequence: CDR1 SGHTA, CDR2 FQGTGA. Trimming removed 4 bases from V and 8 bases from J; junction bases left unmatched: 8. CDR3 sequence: CASSSVPAGHEQFF. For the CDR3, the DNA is TGTGCCAGCAGCTCCGTCCCAGCGGGGCATGAGCAGTTCTTC.

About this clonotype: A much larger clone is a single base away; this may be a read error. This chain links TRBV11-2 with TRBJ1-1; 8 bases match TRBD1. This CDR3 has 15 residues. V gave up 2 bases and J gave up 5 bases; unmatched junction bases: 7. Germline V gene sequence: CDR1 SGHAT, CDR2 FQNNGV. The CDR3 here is CASSLQDREKTEAFF. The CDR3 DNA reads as TGTGCCAGCAGCTTACAGGACAGGGAAAAGACTGAAGCTTTCTTT.

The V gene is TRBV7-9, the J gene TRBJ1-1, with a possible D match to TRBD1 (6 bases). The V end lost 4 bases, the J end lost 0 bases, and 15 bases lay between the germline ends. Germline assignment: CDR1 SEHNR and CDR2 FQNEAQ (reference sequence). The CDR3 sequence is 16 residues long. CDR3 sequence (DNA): TGTGCCAGCAGCTACCCGTTGACAGGTGTGAACACTGAAGCTTTCTTT. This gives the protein CASSYPLTGVNTEAFF.

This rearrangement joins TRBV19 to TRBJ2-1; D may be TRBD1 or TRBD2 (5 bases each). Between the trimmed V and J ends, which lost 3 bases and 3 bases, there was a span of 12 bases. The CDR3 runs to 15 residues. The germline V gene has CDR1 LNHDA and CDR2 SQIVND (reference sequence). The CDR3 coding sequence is TGTGCCAGTAGTATCCAGGGAGAGGGCTACAATGAGCAGTTCTTC. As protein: CASSIQGEGYNEQFF.

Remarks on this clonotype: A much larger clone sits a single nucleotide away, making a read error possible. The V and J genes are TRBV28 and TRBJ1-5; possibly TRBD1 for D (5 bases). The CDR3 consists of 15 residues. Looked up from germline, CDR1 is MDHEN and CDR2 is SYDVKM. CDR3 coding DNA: TGTGCCGGCAGCCCCTCGGGGCAGAGCAATCAGCCCCAGCATTTT. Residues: CAGSPSGQSNQPQHF.

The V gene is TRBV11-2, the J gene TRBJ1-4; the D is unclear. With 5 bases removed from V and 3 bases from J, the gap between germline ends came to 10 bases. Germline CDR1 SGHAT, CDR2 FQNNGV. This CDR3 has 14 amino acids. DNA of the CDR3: TGTGCCAGCAGCCCCCGAGGATCTAATGAAAAACTGTTTTTT. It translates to CASSPRGSNEKLFF.

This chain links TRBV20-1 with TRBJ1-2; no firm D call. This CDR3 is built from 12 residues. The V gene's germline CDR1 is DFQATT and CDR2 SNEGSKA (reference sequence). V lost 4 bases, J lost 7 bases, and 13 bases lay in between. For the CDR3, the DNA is TGCAGTGCTACAGAGGTAGTGGGTGGCTACACCTTC. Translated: CSATEVVGGYTF.

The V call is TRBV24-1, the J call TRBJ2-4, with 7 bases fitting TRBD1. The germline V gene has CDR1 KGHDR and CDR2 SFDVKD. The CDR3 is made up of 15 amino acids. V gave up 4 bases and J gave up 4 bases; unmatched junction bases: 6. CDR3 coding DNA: TGTGCCACCAGTGACTCCGGGACAGTAAAAAACATTCAGTACTTC. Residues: CATSDSGTVKNIQYF.

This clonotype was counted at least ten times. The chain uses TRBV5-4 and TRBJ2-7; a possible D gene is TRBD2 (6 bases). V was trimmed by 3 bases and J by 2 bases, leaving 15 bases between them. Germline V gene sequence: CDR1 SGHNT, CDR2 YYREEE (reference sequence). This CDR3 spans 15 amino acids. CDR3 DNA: TGTGCCAGCAGCTCCTATCAGCGGGCTACCTACGAGCAGTACTTC. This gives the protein CASSSYQRATYEQYF.